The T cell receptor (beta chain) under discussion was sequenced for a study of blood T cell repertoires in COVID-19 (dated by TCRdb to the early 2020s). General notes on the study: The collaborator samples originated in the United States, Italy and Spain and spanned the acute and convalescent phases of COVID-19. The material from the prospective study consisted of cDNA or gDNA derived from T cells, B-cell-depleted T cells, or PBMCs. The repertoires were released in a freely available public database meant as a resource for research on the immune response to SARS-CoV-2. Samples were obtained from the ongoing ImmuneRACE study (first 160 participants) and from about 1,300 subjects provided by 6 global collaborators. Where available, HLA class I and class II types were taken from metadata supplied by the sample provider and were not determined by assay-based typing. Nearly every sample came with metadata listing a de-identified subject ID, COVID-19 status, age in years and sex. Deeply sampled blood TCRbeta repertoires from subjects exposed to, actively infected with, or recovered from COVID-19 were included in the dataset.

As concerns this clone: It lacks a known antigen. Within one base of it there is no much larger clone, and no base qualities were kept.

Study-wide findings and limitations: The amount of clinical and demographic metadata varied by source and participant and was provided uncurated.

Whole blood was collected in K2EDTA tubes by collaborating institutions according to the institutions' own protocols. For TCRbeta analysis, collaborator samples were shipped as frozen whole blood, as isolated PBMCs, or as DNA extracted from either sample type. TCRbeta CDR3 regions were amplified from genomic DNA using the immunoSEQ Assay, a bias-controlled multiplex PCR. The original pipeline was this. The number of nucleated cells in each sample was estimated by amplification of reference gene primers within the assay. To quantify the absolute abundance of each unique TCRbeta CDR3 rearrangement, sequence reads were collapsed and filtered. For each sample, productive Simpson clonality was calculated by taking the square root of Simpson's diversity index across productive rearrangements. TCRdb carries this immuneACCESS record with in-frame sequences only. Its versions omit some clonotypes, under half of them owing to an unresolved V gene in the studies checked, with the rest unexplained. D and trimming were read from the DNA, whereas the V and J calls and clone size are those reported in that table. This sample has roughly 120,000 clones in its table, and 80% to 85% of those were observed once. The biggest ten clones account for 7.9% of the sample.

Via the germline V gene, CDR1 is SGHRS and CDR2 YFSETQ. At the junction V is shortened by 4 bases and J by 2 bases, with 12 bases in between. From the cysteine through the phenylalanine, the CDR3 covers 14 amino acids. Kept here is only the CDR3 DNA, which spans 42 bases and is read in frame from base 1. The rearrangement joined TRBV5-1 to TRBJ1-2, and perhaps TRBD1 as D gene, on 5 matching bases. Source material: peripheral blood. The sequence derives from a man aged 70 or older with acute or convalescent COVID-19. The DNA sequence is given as TGCGCCAGCAGCGATTCGGGGGGGAACTATGGCTACACCTTC. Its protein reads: CASSDSGGNYGYTF.